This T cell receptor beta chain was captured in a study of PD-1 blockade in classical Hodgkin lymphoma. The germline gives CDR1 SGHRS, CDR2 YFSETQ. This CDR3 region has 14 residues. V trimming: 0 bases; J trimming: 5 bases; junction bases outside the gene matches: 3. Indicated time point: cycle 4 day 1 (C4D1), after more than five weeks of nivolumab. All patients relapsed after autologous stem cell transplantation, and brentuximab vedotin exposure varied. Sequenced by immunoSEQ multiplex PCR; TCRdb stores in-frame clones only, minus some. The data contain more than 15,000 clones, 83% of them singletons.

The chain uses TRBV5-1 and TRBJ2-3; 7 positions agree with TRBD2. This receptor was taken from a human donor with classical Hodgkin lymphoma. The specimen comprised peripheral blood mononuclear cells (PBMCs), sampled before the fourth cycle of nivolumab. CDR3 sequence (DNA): TGCGCCAGCAGCTTGGTGGGAGGGTTAGATACGCAGTATTTT. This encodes CASSLVGGLDTQYF. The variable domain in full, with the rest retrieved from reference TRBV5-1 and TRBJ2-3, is KAGVTQTPRYLIKTRGQQVTLSCSPISGHRSVSWYQQTPGQGLQFLFEYFSETQRNKGNFPGRFSGRQFSNSRSEMNVSTLELGDSALYLCASSLVGGLDTQYFGPGTRLTVL.